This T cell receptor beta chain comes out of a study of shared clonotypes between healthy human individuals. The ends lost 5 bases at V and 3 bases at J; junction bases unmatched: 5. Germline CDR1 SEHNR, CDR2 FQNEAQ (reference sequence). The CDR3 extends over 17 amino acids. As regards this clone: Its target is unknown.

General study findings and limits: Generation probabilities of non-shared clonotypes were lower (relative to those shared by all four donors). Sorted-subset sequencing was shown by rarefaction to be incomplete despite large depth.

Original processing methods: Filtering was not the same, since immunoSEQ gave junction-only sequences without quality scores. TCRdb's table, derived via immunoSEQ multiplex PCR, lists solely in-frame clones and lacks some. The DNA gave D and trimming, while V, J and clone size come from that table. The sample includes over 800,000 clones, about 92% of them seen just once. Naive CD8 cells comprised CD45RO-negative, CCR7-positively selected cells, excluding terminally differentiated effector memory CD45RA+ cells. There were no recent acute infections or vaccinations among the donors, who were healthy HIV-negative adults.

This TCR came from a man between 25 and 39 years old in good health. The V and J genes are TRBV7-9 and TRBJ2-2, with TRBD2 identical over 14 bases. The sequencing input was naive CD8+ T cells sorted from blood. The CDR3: CASSQRTSGRHTGELFF. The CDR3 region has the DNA TGTGCCAGCAGCCAAAGGACTAGCGGGAGGCACACCGGGGAGCTGTTTTTT. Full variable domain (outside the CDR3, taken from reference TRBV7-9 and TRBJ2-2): DTGVSQNPRHKITKRGQNVTFRCDPISEHNRLYWYRQTLGQGPEFLTYFQNEAQLEKSRLLSDRFSAERPKGSFSTLEIQRTEQGDSAMYLCASSQRTSGRHTGELFFGEGSRLTVL.